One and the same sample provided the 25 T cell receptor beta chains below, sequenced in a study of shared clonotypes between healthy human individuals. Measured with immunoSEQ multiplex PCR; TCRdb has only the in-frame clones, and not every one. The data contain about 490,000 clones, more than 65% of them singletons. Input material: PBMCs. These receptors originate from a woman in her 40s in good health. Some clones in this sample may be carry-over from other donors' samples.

The CDR3 protein is CSARGQGTYEQYF. For the CDR3, the DNA is TGCAGCGCCCGGGGACAGGGGACCTACGAGCAGTACTTC. V usage is TRBV29-1 and J usage is TRBJ2-7; 10 nucleotides match TRBD1. This CDR3 is 13 amino acids long. Germline CDR1 reads SQVTM; CDR2 reads ANQGSEA. V gave up 7 bases and J gave up 2 bases; unmatched junction bases: 5.

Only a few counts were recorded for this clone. The CDR3 bases are TGTGCCAGCAGCATAAGGGGTGATCAGCCCCAGCATTTT. Translating it yields CASSIRGDQPQHF. This sequence joins TRBV11-2 and TRBJ1-5; a possible D gene is TRBD1 (5 bases). This CDR3 is 13 amino acids long. Germline CDR1 and CDR2: SGHAT and FQNNGV. V lost 5 bases to trimming and J lost 5 bases, with 10 bases between them.

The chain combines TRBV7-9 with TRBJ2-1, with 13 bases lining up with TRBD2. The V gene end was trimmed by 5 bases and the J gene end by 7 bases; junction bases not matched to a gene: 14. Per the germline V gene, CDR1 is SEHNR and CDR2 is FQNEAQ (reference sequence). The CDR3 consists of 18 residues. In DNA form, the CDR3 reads TGTGCCAGCAGCCGCTTGGTACTAGCGGGAGGGCCGGGTAATGAGCAGTTCTTC. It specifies CASSRLVLAGGPGNEQFF.

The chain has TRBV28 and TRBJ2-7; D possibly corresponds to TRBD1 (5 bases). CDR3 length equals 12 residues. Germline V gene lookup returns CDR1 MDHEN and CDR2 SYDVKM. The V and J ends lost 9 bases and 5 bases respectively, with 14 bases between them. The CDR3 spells CASNWQGDEQYF. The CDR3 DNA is TGTGCCAGTAATTGGCAGGGCGACGAGCAGTACTTC.

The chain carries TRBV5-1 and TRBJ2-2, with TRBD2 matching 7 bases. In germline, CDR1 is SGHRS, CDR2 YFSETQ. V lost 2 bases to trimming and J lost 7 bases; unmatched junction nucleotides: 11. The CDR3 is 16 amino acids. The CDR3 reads CASSFSSGTAIGELFF. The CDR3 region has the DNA TGCGCCAGCAGCTTCTCAAGCGGGACCGCAATCGGGGAGCTGTTTTTT.

In nucleotides, the CDR3 is TGTGCCAGCAGTTCCCCCCGGGACAGGGGCAACGTCGATACGCAGTATTTT. This gives the protein CASSSPRDRGNVDTQYF. The chain employs TRBV28 and TRBJ2-3, with 10 bases identical to TRBD1. Germline CDR1 MDHEN, CDR2 SYDVKM. This CDR3 has 17 residues. The trim removed 4 bases at V and 6 bases at J, leaving 13 bases unmatched.

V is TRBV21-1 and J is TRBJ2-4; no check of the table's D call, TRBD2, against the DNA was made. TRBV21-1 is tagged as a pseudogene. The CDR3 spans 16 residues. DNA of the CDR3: TGTGCCAGCAGCAAACTAGGCGGAATAGCCAAAAACATTCAGTACTTC. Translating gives CASSKLGGIAKNIQYF.

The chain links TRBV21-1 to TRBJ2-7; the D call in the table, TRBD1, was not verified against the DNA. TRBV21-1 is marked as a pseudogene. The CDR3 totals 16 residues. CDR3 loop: CASSRPGQGLSYEQYF. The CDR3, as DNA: TGTGCCAGCAGTAGACCGGGACAGGGCCTCTCCTACGAGCAGTACTTC.

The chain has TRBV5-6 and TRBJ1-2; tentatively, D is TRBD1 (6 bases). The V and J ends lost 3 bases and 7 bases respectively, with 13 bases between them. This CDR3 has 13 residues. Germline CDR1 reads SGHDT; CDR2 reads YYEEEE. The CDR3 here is CASSSRGKGGYTF. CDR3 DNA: TGTGCCAGCAGCTCCAGGGGAAAGGGTGGCTACACCTTC.

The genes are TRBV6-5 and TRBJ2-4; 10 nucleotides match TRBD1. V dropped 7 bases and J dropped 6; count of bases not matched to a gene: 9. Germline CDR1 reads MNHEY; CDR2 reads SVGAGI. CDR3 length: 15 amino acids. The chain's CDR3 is CASTTGQGVSNIQYF. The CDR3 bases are TGTGCCAGCACCACCGGACAGGGGGTTTCAAACATTCAGTACTTC.

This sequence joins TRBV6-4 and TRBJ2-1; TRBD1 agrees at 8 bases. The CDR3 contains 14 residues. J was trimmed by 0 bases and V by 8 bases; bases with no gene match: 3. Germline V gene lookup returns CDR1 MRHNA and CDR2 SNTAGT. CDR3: CASQTGGSYNEQFF. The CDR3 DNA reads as TGTGCCAGCCAAACAGGGGGCTCCTACAATGAGCAGTTCTTC.

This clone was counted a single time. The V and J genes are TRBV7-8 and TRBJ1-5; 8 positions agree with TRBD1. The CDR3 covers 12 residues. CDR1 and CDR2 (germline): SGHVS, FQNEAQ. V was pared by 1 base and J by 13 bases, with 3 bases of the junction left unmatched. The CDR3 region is CASSLGQGPQHF. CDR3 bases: TGTGCCAGCAGCTTAGGACAGGGGCCTCAGCATTTT.

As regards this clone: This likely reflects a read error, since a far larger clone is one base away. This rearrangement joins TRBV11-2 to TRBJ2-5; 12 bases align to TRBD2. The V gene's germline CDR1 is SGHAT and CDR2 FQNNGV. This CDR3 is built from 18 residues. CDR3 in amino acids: CASRLGGLAGGPGKTQYF. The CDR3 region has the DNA TGTGCCAGCAGATTAGGCGGCCTAGCGGGAGGGCCGGGGAAGACCCAGTACTTC.

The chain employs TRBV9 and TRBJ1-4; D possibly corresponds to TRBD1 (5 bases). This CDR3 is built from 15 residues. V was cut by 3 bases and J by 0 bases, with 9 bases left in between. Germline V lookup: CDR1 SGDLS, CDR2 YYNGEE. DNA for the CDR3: TGTGCCAGCAGCGGAGGGGTCGCAACTAATGAAAAACTGTTTTTT. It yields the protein CASSGGVATNEKLFF.

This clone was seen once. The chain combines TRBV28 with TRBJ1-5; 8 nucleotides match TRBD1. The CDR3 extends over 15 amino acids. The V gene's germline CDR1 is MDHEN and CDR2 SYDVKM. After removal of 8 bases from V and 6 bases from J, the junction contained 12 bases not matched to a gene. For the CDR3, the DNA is TGTGCCAGCGCCCTTTCAGGGGGCGTGTTTCAGCCCCAGCATTTT. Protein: CASALSGGVFQPQHF.

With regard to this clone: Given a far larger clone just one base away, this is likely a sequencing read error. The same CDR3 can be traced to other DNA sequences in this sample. CDR3 protein: CASSEDGQGYGYTF. The CDR3 coding sequence is TGTGCCAGTAGTGAGGATGGACAGGGCTATGGCTACACCTTC. The rearrangement joins TRBV6-4 to TRBJ1-2; 8 bases map to TRBD1. Germline V gene lookup returns CDR1 MRHNA and CDR2 SNTAGT. The CDR3 runs to 14 residues.

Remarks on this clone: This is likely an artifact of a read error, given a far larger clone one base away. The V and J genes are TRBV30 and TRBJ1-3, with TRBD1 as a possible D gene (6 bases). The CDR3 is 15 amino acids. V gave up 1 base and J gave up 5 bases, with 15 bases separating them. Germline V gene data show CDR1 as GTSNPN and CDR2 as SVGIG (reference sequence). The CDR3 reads CAWSADRHSRNTIYF. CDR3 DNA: TGTGCCTGGAGTGCGGACAGACATTCTAGAAACACCATATATTTT. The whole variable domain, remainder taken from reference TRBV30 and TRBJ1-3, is SQTIHQWPATLVQPVGSPLSLECTVEGTSNPNLYWYRQAAGRGLQLLFYSVGIGQISSEVPQNLSASRPQDRQFILSSKKLLLSDSGFYLCAWSADRHSRNTIYFGEGSWLTVV.

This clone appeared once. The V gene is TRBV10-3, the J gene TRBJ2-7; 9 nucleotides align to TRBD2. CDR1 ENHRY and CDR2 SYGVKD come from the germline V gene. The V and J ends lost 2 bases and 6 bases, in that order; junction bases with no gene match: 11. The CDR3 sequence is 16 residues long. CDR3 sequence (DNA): TGTGCCATCAGTGAGGTAGCGGGGGTGGCCGTGTTCGAGCAGTACTTC. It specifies CAISEVAGVAVFEQYF.

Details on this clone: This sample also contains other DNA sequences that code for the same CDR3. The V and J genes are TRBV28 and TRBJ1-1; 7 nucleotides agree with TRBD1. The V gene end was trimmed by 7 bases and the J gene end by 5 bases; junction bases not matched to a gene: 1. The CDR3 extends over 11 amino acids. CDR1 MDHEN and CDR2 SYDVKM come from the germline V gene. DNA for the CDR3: TGTGCCAGCACAGGGGGGACTGAAGCTTTCTTT. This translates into CASTGGTEAFF.

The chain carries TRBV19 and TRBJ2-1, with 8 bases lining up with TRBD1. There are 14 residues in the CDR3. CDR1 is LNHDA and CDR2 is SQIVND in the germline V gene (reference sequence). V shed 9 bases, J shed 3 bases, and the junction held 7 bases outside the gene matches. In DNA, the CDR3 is TGTGCCAGCGGGGGAGACAGGGGCTACAATGAGCAGTTCTTC. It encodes CASGGDRGYNEQFF.

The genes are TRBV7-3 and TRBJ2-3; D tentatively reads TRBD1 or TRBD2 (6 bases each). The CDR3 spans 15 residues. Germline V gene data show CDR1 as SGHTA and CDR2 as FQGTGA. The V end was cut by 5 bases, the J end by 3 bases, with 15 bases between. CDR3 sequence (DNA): TGTGCCAGCAGCCCACACGTAGGGGGGACAGATACGCAGTATTTT. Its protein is CASSPHVGGTDTQYF.

Here the CDR3 reads CASSKDRSGYTF. The CDR3 DNA reads TGTGCCAGCAGCAAAGACAGGAGTGGCTACACCTTC. The chain joins TRBV5-5 to TRBJ1-2; D might be TRBD1 (6 bases). The CDR3 length is 12 residues. Germline lookup yields CDR1 SGHKS and CDR2 YYEKEE (reference sequence). The V gene lost 4 bases and the J gene lost 7 bases, with 11 bases spanning the gap. Full variable domain (missing parts from reference TRBV5-5 and TRBJ1-2): DAGVTQSPTHLIKTRGQQVTLRCSPISGHKSVSWYQQVLGQGPQFIFQYYEKEERGRGNFPDRFSARQFPNYSSELNVNALLLGDSALYLCASSKDRSGYTFGSGTRLTVV.

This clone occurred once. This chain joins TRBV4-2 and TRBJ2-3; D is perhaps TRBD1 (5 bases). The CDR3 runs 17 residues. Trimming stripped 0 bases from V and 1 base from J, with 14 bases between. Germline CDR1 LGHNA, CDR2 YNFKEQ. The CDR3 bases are TGTGCCAGCAGCCAAGATCTTGGGCTAGGGGGCACAGATACGCAGTATTTT. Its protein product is CASSQDLGLGGTDTQYF.

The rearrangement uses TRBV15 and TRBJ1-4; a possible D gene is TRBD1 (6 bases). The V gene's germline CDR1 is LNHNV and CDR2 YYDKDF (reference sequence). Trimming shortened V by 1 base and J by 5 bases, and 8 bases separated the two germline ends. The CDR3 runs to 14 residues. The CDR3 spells CATSRGGANEKLFF. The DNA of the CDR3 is TGTGCCACCAGCAGAGGGGGGGCAAATGAAAAACTGTTTTTT. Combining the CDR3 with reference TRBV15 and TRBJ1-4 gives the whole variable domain DAMVIQNPRYQVTQFGKPVTLSCSQTLNHNVMYWYQQKSSQAPKLLFHYYDKDFNNEADTPDNFQSRRPNTSFCFLDIRSPGLGDTAMYLCATSRGGANEKLFFGSGTQLSVL.

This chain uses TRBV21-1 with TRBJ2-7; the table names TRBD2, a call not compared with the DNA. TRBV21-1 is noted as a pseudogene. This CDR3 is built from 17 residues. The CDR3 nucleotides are TGTGCCAGCAGCCCAAAGAGGTCCCTCCTAGTCCCCTACGAGCAGTACTTC. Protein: CASSPKRSLLVPYEQYF.